Given below is one T cell receptor (beta chain) in context. The table came from immunoSEQ multiplex PCR; TCRdb's copy has only in-frame clones and leaves some out. Counted here are just under 40,000 clones, 75% to 95% occurring once; the ten biggest clones make up approximately 0.49%. The sample originates from a study of T cell changes during pregnancy in multiple sclerosis. CDR1 SQVTM and CDR2 ANQGSEA come from the germline V gene. V was clipped by 2 bases and J by 7 bases; unmatched bases: 3. The CDR3 has 12 amino acids. The sequencing used CD4+ T cells from peripheral blood mononuclear cells, collected in the first trimester of pregnancy. This sequence was found in a female donor in good health, enrolled as a control in a pregnancy study. The V and J genes are TRBV29-1 and TRBJ1-1; 8 bases align to TRBD1. The CDR3 coding sequence is TGCAGCGTTGAAAGACAGGGGATTGAAGCTTTCTTT. Translated, it gives CSVERQGIEAFF.